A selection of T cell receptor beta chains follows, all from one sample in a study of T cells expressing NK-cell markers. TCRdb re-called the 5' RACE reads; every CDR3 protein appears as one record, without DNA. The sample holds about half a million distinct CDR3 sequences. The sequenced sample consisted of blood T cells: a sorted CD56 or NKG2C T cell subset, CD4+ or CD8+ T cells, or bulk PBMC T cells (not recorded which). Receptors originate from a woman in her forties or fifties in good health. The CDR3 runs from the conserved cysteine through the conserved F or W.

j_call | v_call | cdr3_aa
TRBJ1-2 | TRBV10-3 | CAISDNRGSYTF
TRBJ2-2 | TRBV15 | CATSRKGSGTPGELFF
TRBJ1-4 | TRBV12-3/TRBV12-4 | CASSRTGSNEKLFF
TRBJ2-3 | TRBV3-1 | CASSQVGAGENTQYF
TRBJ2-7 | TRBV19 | CASRTGGEYEQYF
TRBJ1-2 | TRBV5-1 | CASSSLQGSYGYTF
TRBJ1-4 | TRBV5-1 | CASSLGPAGPGEKLFF
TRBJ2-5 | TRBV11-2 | CASSLADLRDRKKETQYF
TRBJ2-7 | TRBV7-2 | CASSHRQVSSYEQYF
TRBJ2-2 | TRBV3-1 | CASSQDSIPRELFF
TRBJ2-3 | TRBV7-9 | CASSSSDPTDTQYF
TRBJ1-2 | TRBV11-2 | CASSLGALRRYGYTF
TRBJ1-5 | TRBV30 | CAWSVSGSNQPQHF
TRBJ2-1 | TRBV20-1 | CSAEDLAGPNEQFF
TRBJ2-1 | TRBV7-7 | CASSLVDTGEQFF
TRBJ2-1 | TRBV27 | CASRAGQNGYNEQFF
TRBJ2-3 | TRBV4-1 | CASSQSDTQYF
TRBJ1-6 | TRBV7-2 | CASSLLGRGFSPLHF
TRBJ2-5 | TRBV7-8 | CASSLETAGRETQYF
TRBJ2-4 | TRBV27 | CASSFASPNIQYF
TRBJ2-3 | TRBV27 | CASSFELVGHTQYF
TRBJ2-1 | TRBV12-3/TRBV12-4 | CASSLTSGRNEQFF
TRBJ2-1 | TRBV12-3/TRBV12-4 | CASRPLGSSTYNEQFF
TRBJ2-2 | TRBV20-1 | CSASAAGTSGRLPGELFF
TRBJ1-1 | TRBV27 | CASQKGDRDTEAFF
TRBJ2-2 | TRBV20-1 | CSAKKESVTGELFF
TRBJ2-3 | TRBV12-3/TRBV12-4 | CASTPAGGITDTQYF
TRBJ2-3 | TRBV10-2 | CASRGTATQYF
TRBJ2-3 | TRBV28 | CASSLRPLAVSTDTQYF
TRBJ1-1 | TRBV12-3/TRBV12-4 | CASKPGTSNTEAFF
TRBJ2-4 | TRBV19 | CASTTSGRTKNIQYF
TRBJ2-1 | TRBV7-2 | CASSLAGTTEQFF